This T cell receptor (beta chain) was recovered during a study of blood T cell repertoires in COVID-19. Overall study: Sites across the United States, Italy and Spain contributed samples from acute and convalescent COVID-19. PBMCs, B-cell-depleted T cells, or T cells provided the cDNA or gDNA that made up the material.

In regard to this clone: An end of the junction does not agree with germline; a read error may underlie this.

This CDR3 comprises 11 residues. The V gene's germline CDR1 is MNHEY and CDR2 SVGAGI. In the study's own analysis: Reference gene primer amplification yielded estimated nucleated cell counts. Only in-frame clones appear in the TCRdb table, and some are missing; sequencing was by immunoSEQ multiplex PCR. That table furnishes V, J and clone size, whereas the DNA furnished D and trimming. The data contain a few hundred thousand clones, 84% of them singletons. The sequenced sample was peripheral blood. This sequence was found in a woman under 40 who had recovered from COVID-19. The chain has TRBV6-5 and TRBJ2-7; 9 bases are shared with TRBD2. This CDR3 is CSGGITYEQYF. In DNA, the CDR3 is TGCAGCGGGGGGATTACCTACGAGCAGTACTTC.